The T cell receptor beta chain under discussion was sequenced for a study of blood T cells in healthy people across ages. Of note for this clonotype: No antigen is known for it.

A sample-barcoded 5' primer and a J-beta primer mix were used in a second PCR of about 6 to 12 cycles. A 12-random-nucleotide template-switch adaptor tagged each cDNA molecule. Using its own MiXCR run on the 5' RACE reads, TCRdb lists one record per CDR3 protein. The data show roughly 730,000 distinct CDR3 sequences, 56% seen once. Study-wide results and limits: For the donors, CMV status was unknown and possibly confounded expanded clonotype changes. Naive CD4+ cells and diversity were both higher in long-lived donors than in aged donors.

Trimming removed 5 bases at V and 0 bases at J, with 23 bases between. Germline CDR1 MNHEY, CDR2 SMNVEV (reference sequence). This CDR3 comprises 19 residues. The specimen was blood. This sequence joins TRBV27 and TRBJ1-5; TRBD1 is a possible D gene (5 bases). This receptor was identified in a man aged 35 to 55 in good health. This chain's CDR3 is CASSPESGTRRYSNQPQHF. In DNA form, the CDR3 reads TGTGCCAGCAGTCCAGAGTCCGGGACGAGGAGGTATAGCAATCAGCCCCAGCATTTT.